This is a list of T cell receptor beta chains from one sample in a study of graft-versus-host responses after intestinal transplantation. The assay was immunoSEQ multiplex PCR, and TCRdb's table has in-frame clones only and misses some. The data contain approximately 37,000 clones, roughly 90% of them singletons. This specimen was ileum tissue, taken around seven months after intestinal transplant. The receptors originated from a human patient who received an intestinal transplant, so some T cells may come from the graft donor. Both conserved end residues are trimmed from each CDR3.

J gene: TRBJ2-7; V gene: TRBV4-1; CDR3 protein: ASSQENAGTRFSYEQY
J gene: TRBJ1-6; V gene: TRBV27; CDR3 protein: ASSFLETHYNSPLH
J gene: TRBJ2-1; V gene: TRBV5-5; CDR3 protein: ASSLGLGPYNEQF
J gene: TRBJ2-1; V gene: TRBV5-6; CDR3 protein: ASSLGSEQF
J gene: TRBJ1-1; V gene: TRBV5-1; CDR3 protein: ASSLVAGGDTEAF
J gene: -; V gene: TRBV2; CDR3 protein: ASSETLLDRGHSEQY
J gene: TRBJ2-3; V gene: TRBV4-1; CDR3 protein: ASSPEAGGGPDTQY
J gene: TRBJ2-7; V gene: TRBV19; CDR3 protein: ASSGTYRGGYEQY
J gene: TRBJ2-7; V gene: TRBV4-2; CDR3 protein: ASSQDSASGGHWEQY
J gene: TRBJ2-7; V gene: TRBV5-1; CDR3 protein: ASSLGVTGYEQY
J gene: TRBJ2-5; V gene: TRBV19; CDR3 protein: ASSMGTSSQETQY
J gene: TRBJ2-5; V gene: TRBV5-1; CDR3 protein: ASSLEPSGGGETQY
J gene: TRBJ2-5; V gene: TRBV19; CDR3 protein: ASSIPGPQETQY
J gene: TRBJ2-3; V gene: TRBV4-2; CDR3 protein: ASSPLLAGTDTQY
J gene: TRBJ2-3; V gene: TRBV6-1; CDR3 protein: ASNRLTDTQY
J gene: TRBJ2-7; V gene: TRBV7-9; CDR3 protein: ASSTGDLRYEQY
J gene: TRBJ1-5; V gene: TRBV6-1; CDR3 protein: ASSGRGGGGQPQH
J gene: TRBJ2-7; V gene: TRBV11-2; CDR3 protein: ASRFWGDDEQY
J gene: TRBJ1-2; V gene: TRBV2; CDR3 protein: ARDREAGYT
J gene: TRBJ2-1; V gene: TRBV7-9; CDR3 protein: ASSLAPRNPHNEQF
J gene: TRBJ2-7; V gene: TRBV6-5; CDR3 protein: ASRPWDGSSYEQY
J gene: TRBJ1-2; V gene: TRBV19; CDR3 protein: ASRTSPNYGYT
J gene: TRBJ2-4; V gene: TRBV27; CDR3 protein: ATQGLGKNIQY
J gene: TRBJ2-3; V gene: TRBV7-3; CDR3 protein: ASSLRASTDTQY
J gene: TRBJ2-1; V gene: TRBV7-2; CDR3 protein: ASSLGRGRGEQF
J gene: TRBJ2-7; V gene: TRBV9; CDR3 protein: ASSFETGPYEQY
J gene: TRBJ2-3; V gene: TRBV19; CDR3 protein: ASSPGQGADTQY
J gene: TRBJ1-3; V gene: TRBV23-1; CDR3 protein: ASSPDRGRNTIY
J gene: TRBJ1-2; V gene: TRBV5-4; CDR3 protein: ASSLVGSGYGYT
J gene: TRBJ2-7; V gene: TRBV6-1; CDR3 protein: ASSERRWLAGAGEQY
J gene: TRBJ2-5; V gene: TRBV10-3; CDR3 protein: AISEGQEREETQY
J gene: TRBJ2-3; V gene: TRBV28; CDR3 protein: ASSPQTGTDTQY
J gene: TRBJ2-1; V gene: TRBV29-1; CDR3 protein: SVTRTGTYNEQF
J gene: TRBJ2-2; V gene: TRBV7-9; CDR3 protein: ASSTGGTGELF
J gene: TRBJ2-7; V gene: TRBV27; CDR3 protein: ASSSGTSGGANEQY
J gene: TRBJ2-1; V gene: TRBV27; CDR3 protein: ASSLSQGAHYNEQF
J gene: TRBJ2-7; V gene: TRBV6-6; CDR3 protein: ASSYQGAHEQY
J gene: TRBJ1-2; V gene: TRBV27; CDR3 protein: ANSPRGTLYGYT
J gene: TRBJ1-1; V gene: TRBV10-2; CDR3 protein: ASQGNTEAF
J gene: TRBJ1-4; V gene: TRBV6-5; CDR3 protein: ASSSMDSRANEKLF
J gene: TRBJ2-2; V gene: TRBV5-1; CDR3 protein: ASSFLGPAGTGELF
J gene: TRBJ1-4; V gene: TRBV5-7; CDR3 protein: ASSTPRGEKLF
J gene: TRBJ1-1; V gene: TRBV28; CDR3 protein: ATEGGTKEAF
J gene: TRBJ1-5; V gene: TRBV7-4; CDR3 protein: ASSQTDRVLPWAQH
J gene: TRBJ1-1; V gene: TRBV19; CDR3 protein: ASSIVYRDTEAF
J gene: TRBJ2-1; V gene: TRBV2; CDR3 protein: ASRYGAYNEQF
J gene: TRBJ1-6; V gene: TRBV28; CDR3 protein: ASSPSGRGDSPLH
J gene: TRBJ2-4; V gene: TRBV5-1; CDR3 protein: ASSISDRGGIQY
J gene: TRBJ1-1; V gene: TRBV29-1; CDR3 protein: SGRTGKNTEAF
J gene: TRBJ2-1; V gene: TRBV4-1; CDR3 protein: ASSQERTRNDEQF
J gene: TRBJ2-1; V gene: TRBV9; CDR3 protein: ASSGQPGAYNEQF
J gene: TRBJ2-3; V gene: TRBV9; CDR3 protein: ASSVESNMDTQY
J gene: TRBJ1-4; V gene: TRBV6-4; CDR3 protein: ASSDSKDRGYEKLF
J gene: TRBJ2-2; V gene: TRBV28; CDR3 protein: ASSLGQTNTGELF
J gene: TRBJ1-2; V gene: TRBV29-1; CDR3 protein: SDGQGISYGYT